Listed below are T cell receptor beta chains from one sample, sequenced in a study of response to subunit inactivated influenza vaccine. MiXCR, run by TCRdb on the RT-PCR reads, gives a single entry per CDR3 protein. Among 550,000 to 650,000 distinct CDR3 sequences listed, 10% to 15% were seen once. Sequencing was performed on PBMCs from blood, taken on the day of vaccination. These receptor sequences come from a man over 45 who received an inactivated influenza vaccine. The CDR3 runs from the conserved cysteine through the conserved F or W. Each record gives: D gene, J gene, clone size, V gene, CDR3 protein, CDR3 DNA. A D gene is named only where the DNA matches it firmly. Where a row states a size, it is once, few, many or the class of an expanded clone; other rows omit it.

>.|TRBJ1-2|many|TRBV5-1
CASSFSGRGGGYTF
TGCGCCAGCAGCTTTTCGGGCAGGGGCGGAGGCTACACCTTC
>.|TRBJ2-6|.|TRBV6-5
CASSYGPRGNGANVLTF
TGTGCCAGCAGTTACGGCCCCCGGGGAAACGGGGCCAACGTCCTGACTTTC
>.|TRBJ1-5|.|TRBV19
CASMSARGNQPQHF
TGTGCCAGTATGTCCGCCCGGGGCAATCAGCCCCAGCATTTT
>.|TRBJ1-3|few|TRBV5-1
CASSLGAGNTIYF
TGCGCCAGCAGCTTGGGGGCTGGAAACACCATATATTTT
>.|TRBJ2-2|.|TRBV18
CASSGGGETGELFF
TGTGCCAGCTCAGGAGGGGGCGAGACCGGGGAGCTGTTTTTT
>.|TRBJ2-4|few|TRBV5-6
CASTLEGEIQYF
TGTGCCAGCACCCTGGAGGGGGAGATTCAGTACTTC
>.|TRBJ1-1|few|TRBV3-1
CASSATNTEAFF
TGTGCCAGCAGTGCCACGAACACTGAAGCTTTCTTT
>TRBD2|TRBJ2-7|.|TRBV10-3
CAISGGPITSVWKEQYF
TGTGCCATCAGTGGGGGCCCCATAACTAGCGTCTGGAAGGAGCAGTACTTC
>TRBD1|TRBJ2-7|many|TRBV5-1
CASSYTWTGTGSYEQYF
TGCGCCAGCAGCTATACCTGGACCGGGACAGGGTCCTACGAGCAGTACTTC
>TRBD2|TRBJ2-1|few|TRBV29-1
CSVAGGRGNEQFF
TGCAGCGTTGCGGGAGGGAGGGGGAATGAGCAGTTCTTC
>.|TRBJ2-1|few|TRBV2
CASRAPDGQSSYNEQFF
TGTGCCAGCAGGGCGCCTGATGGACAAAGCTCCTACAATGAGCAGTTCTTC
>TRBD2|TRBJ2-3|many|TRBV29-1
CSYQTSGGADTQYF
TGCAGCTACCAGACTAGCGGGGGGGCAGATACGCAGTATTTT
>TRBD1|TRBJ1-1|.|TRBV7-2
CASSLGDRGRTEAFF
TGTGCCAGCAGCTTAGGGGACAGGGGGCGAACTGAAGCTTTCTTT
>.|TRBJ2-4|many|TRBV3-1
CASSQSGLAKNIQYF
TGTGCCAGCAGCCAAAGCGGGTTAGCCAAAAACATTCAGTACTTC
>.|TRBJ1-2|few|TRBV7-9
CASSQTSGGYYYGYTF
TGTGCCAGCAGCCAAACCTCGGGGGGGTACTACTATGGCTACACCTTC
>TRBD2|TRBJ2-2|.|TRBV7-8
CASSLALAGATGELFF
TGTGCCAGCAGCTTAGCTCTAGCGGGGGCCACCGGGGAGCTGTTTTTT
>.|TRBJ2-7|.|TRBV3-1
CASSRREYEQYF
TGTGCCAGCAGCCGAAGAGAATACGAGCAGTACTTC
>.|TRBJ2-5|.|TRBV6-1
CASSEMDQNQETQYF
TGTGCCAGCAGTGAAATGGACCAAAACCAAGAGACCCAGTACTTC
>TRBD1|TRBJ2-3|.|TRBV29-1
CSVDPSLKGAPTDTQYF
TGCAGCGTTGACCCATCATTGAAGGGGGCGCCGACAGATACGCAGTATTTT
>TRBD1|TRBJ2-5|few|TRBV28
CASTRGWGQQETQYF
TGTGCCAGCACCCGGGGATGGGGACAGCAAGAGACCCAGTACTTC
>TRBD2|TRBJ2-1|.|TRBV12-3/TRBV12-4
CASSLLLAGERFF
TGTGCCAGCAGCTTACTACTAGCGGGAGAGAGGTTCTTC
>.|TRBJ2-5|.|TRBV5-6
CASTSGVVRVQETQYF
TGTGCCAGCACCTCCGGGGTCGTCAGGGTTCAAGAGACCCAGTACTTC
>.|TRBJ1-5|few|TRBV12-3/TRBV12-4
CASSHGRSQPQHF
TGTGCCAGCAGCCACGGACGGAGTCAGCCCCAGCATTTT
>.|TRBJ1-2|few|TRBV12-3/TRBV12-4
CASSLGLRANYGYTF
TGTGCCAGCAGTTTGGGACTCCGAGCTAACTATGGCTACACCTTC
>TRBD2|TRBJ2-5|.|TRBV5-5
CASSFANNRGGETQYF
TGTGCCAGCAGCTTCGCCAACAACCGGGGGGGAGAGACCCAGTACTTC
>TRBD1|TRBJ2-1|.|TRBV5-1
CASSISGQSNEQFF
TGCGCCAGCAGCATCTCGGGACAGAGCAATGAGCAGTTCTTC
>TRBD1|TRBJ2-1|few|TRBV5-5
CASRQTGGNEQFF
TGTGCCAGCAGACAAACAGGGGGCAATGAGCAGTTCTTC
>.|TRBJ2-1|.|TRBV6-1
CASRAGLGRAYNEQFF
TGTGCCAGCAGAGCAGGGTTGGGTAGAGCCTACAATGAGCAGTTCTTC
>.|TRBJ2-1|.|TRBV7-9
CASSLNWDNEQFF
TGTGCCAGCAGCTTAAATTGGGACAATGAGCAGTTCTTC
>.|TRBJ2-2|.|TRBV6-2/TRBV6-3
CASSYSIPRGNTGELFF
TGTGCCAGCAGTTACTCAATCCCCAGGGGCAACACCGGGGAGCTGTTTTTT
>TRBD1|TRBJ1-5|many|TRBV29-1
CSVGGGGNQPQHF
TGCAGCGTTGGAGGGGGCGGCAATCAGCCCCAGCATTTT
>.|TRBJ2-5|.|TRBV5-1
CASSLAGWRGQETQYF
TGCGCCAGCAGCTTGGCCGGGTGGAGGGGCCAAGAGACCCAGTACTTC
>.|TRBJ2-2|.|TRBV18
CASSAVRSGELFF
TGTGCCAGCTCTGCAGTGAGATCCGGGGAGCTGTTTTTT
>.|TRBJ2-2|many|TRBV12-3/TRBV12-4
CASSFLQGLTGELFF
TGTGCCAGCAGTTTCTTACAGGGTCTCACCGGGGAGCTGTTTTTT
>.|TRBJ2-7|few|TRBV6-2/TRBV6-3
CASSSSDPWIYEQYF
TGTGCCAGCAGTTCGTCTGACCCTTGGATCTACGAGCAGTACTTC
>.|TRBJ2-3|.|TRBV7-2
CASARGRRDTQYF
TGTGCCAGCGCGAGGGGGAGACGAGATACGCAGTATTTT
>.|TRBJ1-6|few|TRBV12-3/TRBV12-4
CASSSSARGLGNSPLHF
TGTGCCAGCAGTTCTTCTGCCAGGGGATTAGGAAATTCACCCCTCCACTTT
>.|TRBJ2-7|few|TRBV7-9
CASSVTGGDEQYF
TGTGCCAGCAGCGTAACAGGGGGGGACGAGCAGTACTTC
>.|TRBJ1-5|many|TRBV7-2
CASSLRPGVAQPQHF
TGTGCCAGCAGCTTACGGCCGGGGGTCGCTCAGCCCCAGCATTTT
>.|TRBJ1-1|many|TRBV29-1
CSVIRTAGATEAFF
TGCAGCGTAATACGGACCGCGGGGGCCACTGAAGCTTTCTTT
>TRBD1|TRBJ2-4|few|TRBV29-1
CSVETGTGLVGKNIQYF
TGCAGCGTTGAGACCGGGACAGGGTTAGTGGGCAAAAACATTCAGTACTTC
>TRBD2|TRBJ2-1|few|TRBV27
CASSLDGGLAGGNEQFF
TGTGCCAGCAGTTTAGACGGTGGACTAGCGGGAGGGAATGAGCAGTTCTTC
>.|TRBJ2-5|.|TRBV9
CASSAGRGLYETQYF
TGTGCCAGCAGTGCCGGGAGGGGGCTTTACGAGACCCAGTACTTC
>.|TRBJ1-2|many|TRBV15
CATSRDLTEGYTF
TGTGCCACCAGCAGGGACCTGACCGAAGGCTACACCTTC
>.|TRBJ1-5|few|TRBV27
CASSRLFRRGSEGYSNQPQHF
TGTGCCAGCAGCCGGCTATTCCGCAGGGGAAGTGAGGGTTATAGCAATCAGCCCCAGCATTTT
>.|TRBJ2-5|.|TRBV29-1
CSATTSSQETQYF
TGCAGCGCGACCACTAGCAGCCAAGAGACCCAGTACTTC
>.|TRBJ2-7|.|TRBV19
CASSSLGGASEQYF
TGTGCCAGTAGTAGCCTTGGGGGGGCGTCCGAGCAGTACTTC
>.|TRBJ1-1|few|TRBV6-1
CASSEPLSLGTEAFF
TGTGCCAGCAGTGAACCCCTCTCTCTAGGGACTGAAGCTTTCTTT
>TRBD1|TRBJ1-5|many|TRBV28
CASSLTLGQGNQPQHF
TGTGCCAGCAGTTTGACCCTTGGACAGGGCAATCAGCCCCAGCATTTT
>.|TRBJ2-3|.|TRBV5-6
CASSLGGTELYTDTQYF
TGTGCCAGCAGCTTGGGGGGCACGGAACTTTATACAGATACGCAGTATTTT
>TRBD2|TRBJ2-7|.|TRBV12-3/TRBV12-4
CASSLSSGDREQYF
TGTGCCAGCAGTTTATCTAGCGGGGACCGCGAGCAGTACTTC
>TRBD1|TRBJ2-2|few|TRBV6-1
CASSGDRRTAQGTGELFF
TGTGCCAGCAGTGGGGACAGGAGGACTGCGCAGGGCACCGGGGAGCTGTTTTTT
>TRBD1|TRBJ2-1|.|TRBV10-3
CAISESVGQGRNEQFF
TGTGCCATCAGTGAGTCGGTAGGACAGGGCCGCAATGAGCAGTTCTTC
>TRBD1|TRBJ2-7|.|TRBV28
CASSDPGPGGGHEQYF
TGTGCCAGCAGTGACCCCGGTCCAGGGGGCGGACACGAGCAGTACTTC
>.|TRBJ2-1|many|TRBV10-3
CAISEDNEQFF
TGTGCCATCAGTGAAGACAATGAGCAGTTCTTC
>.|TRBJ1-2|.|TRBV5-1
CASSLQEGALYGYTF
TGCGCCAGCAGCTTACAAGAAGGAGCGCTATATGGCTACACCTTC
>.|TRBJ2-7|.|TRBV2
CASSDPAGRYEQYF
TGTGCCAGCAGTGACCCGGCGGGCCGCTACGAGCAGTACTTC
>.|TRBJ1-1|.|TRBV7-9
CASSFSGITEAFF
TGTGCCAGCAGCTTCTCAGGTATCACTGAAGCTTTCTTT
>.|TRBJ2-7|.|TRBV4-2
CASSQVDSYEQYF
TGTGCCAGCAGCCAAGTAGACAGCTACGAGCAGTACTTC
>TRBD1|TRBJ1-2|many|TRBV10-3
CAIRPGQGYGYTF
TGTGCCATCAGACCGGGACAGGGGTATGGCTACACCTTC